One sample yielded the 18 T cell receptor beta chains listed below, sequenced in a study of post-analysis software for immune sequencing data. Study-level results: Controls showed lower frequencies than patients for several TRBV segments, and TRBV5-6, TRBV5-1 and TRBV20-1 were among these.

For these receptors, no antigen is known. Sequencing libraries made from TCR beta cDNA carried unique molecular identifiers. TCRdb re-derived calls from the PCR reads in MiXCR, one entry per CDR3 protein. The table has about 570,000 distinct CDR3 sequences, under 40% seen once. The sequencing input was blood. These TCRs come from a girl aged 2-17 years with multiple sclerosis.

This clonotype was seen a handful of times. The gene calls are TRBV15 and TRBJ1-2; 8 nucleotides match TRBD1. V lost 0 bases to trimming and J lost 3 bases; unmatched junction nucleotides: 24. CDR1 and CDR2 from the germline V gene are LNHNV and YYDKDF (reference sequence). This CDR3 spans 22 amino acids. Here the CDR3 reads CATSRDKFRGAGGLDKYYGYTF. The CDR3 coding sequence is TGTGCCACCAGCAGAGATAAGTTTCGGGGCGCAGGGGGCTTGGACAAGTACTATGGCTACACCTTC.

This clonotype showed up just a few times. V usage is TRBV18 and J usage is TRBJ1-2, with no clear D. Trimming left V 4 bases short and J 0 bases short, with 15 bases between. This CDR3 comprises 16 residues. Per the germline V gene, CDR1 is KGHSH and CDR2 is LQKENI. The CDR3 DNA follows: TGTGCCAGCTCACGGTCAGCAGAGTCTTCTAACTATGGCTACACCTTC. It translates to CASSRSAESSNYGYTF.

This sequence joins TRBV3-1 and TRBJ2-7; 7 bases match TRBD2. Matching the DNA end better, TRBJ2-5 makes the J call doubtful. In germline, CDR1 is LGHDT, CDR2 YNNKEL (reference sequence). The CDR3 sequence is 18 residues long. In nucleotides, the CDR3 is TGTGCCAGCAGCCCCTATTTACGACTAGCAACCTCTCAAGAGACCCAGTACTTC. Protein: CASSPYLRLATSQETQYF.

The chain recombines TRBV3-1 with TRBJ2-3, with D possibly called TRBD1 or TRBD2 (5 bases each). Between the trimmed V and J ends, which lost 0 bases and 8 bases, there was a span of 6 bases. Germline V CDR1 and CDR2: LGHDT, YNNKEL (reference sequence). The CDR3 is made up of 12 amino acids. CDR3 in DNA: TGTGCCAGCAGCCAAGACGGGGCTACGCAGTATTTT. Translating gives CASSQDGATQYF.

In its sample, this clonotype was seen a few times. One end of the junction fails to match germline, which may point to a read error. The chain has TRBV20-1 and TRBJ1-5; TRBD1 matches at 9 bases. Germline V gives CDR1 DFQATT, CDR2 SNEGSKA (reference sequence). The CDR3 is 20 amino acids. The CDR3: CSAAMISGTGKRTSNRPQHF. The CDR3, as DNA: TGCAGTGCCGCAATGATCTCCGGGACAGGGAAGAGAACCAGCAATCGGCCCCAGCATTTT.

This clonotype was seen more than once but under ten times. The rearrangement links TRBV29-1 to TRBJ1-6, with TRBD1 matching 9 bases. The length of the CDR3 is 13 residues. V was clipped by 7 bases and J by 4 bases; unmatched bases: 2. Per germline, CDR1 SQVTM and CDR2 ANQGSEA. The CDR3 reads CSAGQGYNSPLHF. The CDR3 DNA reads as TGCAGCGCCGGACAGGGGTATAATTCACCCCTCCACTTT.

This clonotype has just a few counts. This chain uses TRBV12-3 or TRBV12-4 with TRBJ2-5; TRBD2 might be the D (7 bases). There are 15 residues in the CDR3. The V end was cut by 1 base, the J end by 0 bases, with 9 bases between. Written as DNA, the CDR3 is TGTGCCAGCAGTTTAGTGGGGGGGCACCAAGAGACCCAGTACTTC. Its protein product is CASSLVGGHQETQYF.

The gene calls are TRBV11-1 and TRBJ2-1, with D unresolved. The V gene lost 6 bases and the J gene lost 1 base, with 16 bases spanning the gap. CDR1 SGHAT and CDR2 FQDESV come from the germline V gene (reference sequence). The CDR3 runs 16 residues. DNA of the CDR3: TGTGCCAGCAGGTCCTCCGGGCGTCTTTCCTACAATGAGCAGTTCTTC. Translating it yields CASRSSGRLSYNEQFF.

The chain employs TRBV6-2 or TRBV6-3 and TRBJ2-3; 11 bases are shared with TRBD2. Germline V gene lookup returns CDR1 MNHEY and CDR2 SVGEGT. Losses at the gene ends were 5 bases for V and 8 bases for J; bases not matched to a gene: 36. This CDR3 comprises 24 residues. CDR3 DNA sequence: TGTGCCAGCAGTACCGAATTATATGGTAGCGGGGGGGAAACAGGGTTCAAAGGGCAGGGTACGCAGTATTTT. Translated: CASSTELYGSGGETGFKGQGTQYF.

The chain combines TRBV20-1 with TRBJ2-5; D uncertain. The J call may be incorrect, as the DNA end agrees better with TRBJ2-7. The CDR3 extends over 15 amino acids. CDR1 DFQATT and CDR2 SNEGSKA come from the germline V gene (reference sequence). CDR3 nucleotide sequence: TGCAGTGCCCCAGGCGCAGGTGGTCTCTCCTACGAGCAGTACTTC. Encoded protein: CSAPGAGGLSYEQYF.

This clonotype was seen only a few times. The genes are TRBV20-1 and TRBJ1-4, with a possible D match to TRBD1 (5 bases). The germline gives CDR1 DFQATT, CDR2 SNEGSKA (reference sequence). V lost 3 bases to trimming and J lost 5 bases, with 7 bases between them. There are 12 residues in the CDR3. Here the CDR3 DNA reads TGCAGTGCTAGTCCAGGGAATGAAAAACTGTTTTTT. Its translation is CSASPGNEKLFF.

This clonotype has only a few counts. CDR3 loop: CATSRDGTQYF. Written as DNA, the CDR3 is TGTGCCACCAGCCGGGACGGTACGCAGTATTTT. The chain employs TRBV15 and TRBJ2-3; D may correspond to TRBD1 or TRBD2 (5 bases each). This CDR3 is built from 11 residues. Trimming took 5 bases from V and 8 from J, leaving 8 bases between them. Looked up from germline, CDR1 is LNHNV and CDR2 is YYDKDF (reference sequence).

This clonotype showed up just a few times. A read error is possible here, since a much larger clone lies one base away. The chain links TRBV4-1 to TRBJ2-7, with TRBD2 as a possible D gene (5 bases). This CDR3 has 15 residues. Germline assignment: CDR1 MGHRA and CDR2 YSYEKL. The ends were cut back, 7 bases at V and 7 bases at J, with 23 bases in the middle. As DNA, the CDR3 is TGCGCCAGCAACGGGAAGGACTCCTCGGGGAATGAGCAGTACTTC. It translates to CASNGKDSSGNEQYF.

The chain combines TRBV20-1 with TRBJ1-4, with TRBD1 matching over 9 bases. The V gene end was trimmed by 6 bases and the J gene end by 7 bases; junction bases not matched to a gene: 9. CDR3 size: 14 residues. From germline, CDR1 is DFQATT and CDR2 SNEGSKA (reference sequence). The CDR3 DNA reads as TGCAGTGCGATCCCGGGACAGGGTACTGAAAAACTGTTTTTT. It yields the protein CSAIPGQGTEKLFF.

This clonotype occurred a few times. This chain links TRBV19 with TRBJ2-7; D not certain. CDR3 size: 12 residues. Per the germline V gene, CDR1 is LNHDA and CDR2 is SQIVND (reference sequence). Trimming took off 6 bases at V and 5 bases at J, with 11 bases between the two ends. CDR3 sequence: CASSPGYNEQYF. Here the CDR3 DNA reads TGTGCCAGTAGCCCTGGATATAACGAGCAGTACTTC.

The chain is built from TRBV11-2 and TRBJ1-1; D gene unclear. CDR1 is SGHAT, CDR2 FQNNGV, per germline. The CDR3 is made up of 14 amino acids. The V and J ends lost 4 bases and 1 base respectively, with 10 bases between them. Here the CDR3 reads CASSCSGGNTEAFF. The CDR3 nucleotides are TGTGCCAGCAGCTGTTCCGGAGGGAACACTGAAGCTTTCTTT.

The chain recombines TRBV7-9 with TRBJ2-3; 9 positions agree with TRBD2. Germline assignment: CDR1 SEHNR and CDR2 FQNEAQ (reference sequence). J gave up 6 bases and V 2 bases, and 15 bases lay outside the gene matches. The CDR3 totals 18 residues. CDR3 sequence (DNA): TGTGCCAGCAGCTTAAGTCGCGGGGGGGGCTATACGGAGGATACGCAGTATTTT. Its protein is CASSLSRGGGYTEDTQYF.

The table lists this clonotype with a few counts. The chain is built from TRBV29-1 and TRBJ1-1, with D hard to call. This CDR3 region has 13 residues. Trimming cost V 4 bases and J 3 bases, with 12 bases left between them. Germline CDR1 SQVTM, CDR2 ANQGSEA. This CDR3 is CSVGVGSYTEAFF. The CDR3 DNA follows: TGCAGCGTTGGAGTCGGGAGCTACACTGAAGCTTTCTTT.